This record covers a single T cell receptor (beta chain). The entry originates in a study of T cell responses to AZD1222 COVID-19 vaccine. The protocol was immunoSEQ multiplex PCR, while the TCRdb copy is restricted to in-frame clones and leaves out a portion. The table includes 93,000 or so clones, approximately 88% detected once. Germline values: CDR1 SGHKS, CDR2 YYEKEE (reference sequence). J lost 5 bases, V lost 3 bases, and 6 bases had no gene match. CDR3 length: 15 amino acids. The receptor was isolated from an adult in good health. The chain is built from TRBV5-5 and TRBJ1-1, with 11 bases fitting TRBD1. The sample was peripheral blood, taken on day 0 of AZD1222 vaccination. The CDR3 here is CASSYRTGGGTEAFF. The CDR3 DNA reads TGTGCCAGCAGCTACCGGACAGGGGGCGGGACTGAAGCTTTCTTT. Full variable domain (rest looked up from reference TRBV5-5 and TRBJ1-1): DAGVTQSPTHLIKTRGQQVTLRCSPISGHKSVSWYQQVLGQGPQFIFQYYEKEERGRGNFPDRFSARQFPNYSSELNVNALLLGDSALYLCASSYRTGGGTEAFFGQGTRLTVV.